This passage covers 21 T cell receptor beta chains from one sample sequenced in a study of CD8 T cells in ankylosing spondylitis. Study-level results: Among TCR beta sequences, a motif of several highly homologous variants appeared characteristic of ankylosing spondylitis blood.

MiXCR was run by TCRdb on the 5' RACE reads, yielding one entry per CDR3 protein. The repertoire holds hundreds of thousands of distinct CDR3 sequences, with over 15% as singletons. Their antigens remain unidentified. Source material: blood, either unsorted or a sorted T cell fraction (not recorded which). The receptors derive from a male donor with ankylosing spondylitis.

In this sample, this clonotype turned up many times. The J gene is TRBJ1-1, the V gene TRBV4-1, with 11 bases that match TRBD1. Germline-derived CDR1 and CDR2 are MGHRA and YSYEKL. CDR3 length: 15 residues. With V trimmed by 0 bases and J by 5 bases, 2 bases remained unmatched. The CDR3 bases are TGCGCCAGCAGCCAAGAGGGGACAGGGGGAACTGAAGCTTTCTTT. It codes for CASSQEGTGGTEAFF.

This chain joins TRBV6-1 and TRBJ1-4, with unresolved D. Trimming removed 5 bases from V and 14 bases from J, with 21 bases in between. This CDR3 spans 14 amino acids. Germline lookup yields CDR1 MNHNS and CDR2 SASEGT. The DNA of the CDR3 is TGTGCCAGCAGTCCCGACACGAGTCGGAGGAAGCTGTTTTTT. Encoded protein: CASSPDTSRRKLFF.

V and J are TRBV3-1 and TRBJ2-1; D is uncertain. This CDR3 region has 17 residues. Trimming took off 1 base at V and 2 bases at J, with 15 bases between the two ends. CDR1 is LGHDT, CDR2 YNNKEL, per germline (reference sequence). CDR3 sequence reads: CASSQGGKGKPYNEQFF. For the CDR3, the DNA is TGTGCCAGCAGCCAAGGGGGAAAAGGTAAACCCTACAATGAGCAGTTCTTC.

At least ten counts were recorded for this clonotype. Here the CDR3 DNA reads TGTGCCAGCAGTTTGGGCGGGGCAAGCAATCAGCCCCAGCATTTT. Translation gives CASSLGGASNQPQHF. The chain couples TRBV12-3 or TRBV12-4 to TRBJ1-5; a possible D gene is TRBD1 (5 bases). The V gene lost 3 bases and the J gene lost 1 base, with 10 bases spanning the gap. The length of the CDR3 is 15 residues.

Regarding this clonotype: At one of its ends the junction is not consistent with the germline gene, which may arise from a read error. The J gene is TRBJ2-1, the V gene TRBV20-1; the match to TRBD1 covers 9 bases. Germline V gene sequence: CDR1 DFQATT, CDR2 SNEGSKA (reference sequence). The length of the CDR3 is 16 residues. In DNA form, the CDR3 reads TGCAGTGCTCAGTCCCCGGGACAGGGTTCCTACAATGGGCAGTTCTTC. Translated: CSAQSPGQGSYNGQFF.

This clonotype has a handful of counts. The CDR3 nucleotides read TGTGCCAGCAGCTTGGGGTGGACCTCCTACGAGCAGTACTTC. Its protein is CASSLGWTSYEQYF. V gene TRBV7-2 combines with J gene TRBJ2-7, with D uncertain. The CDR3 runs 14 residues. The V gene's germline CDR1 is SGHTA and CDR2 FQGNSA. Trimming stripped 3 bases from V and 0 bases from J, with 9 bases between.

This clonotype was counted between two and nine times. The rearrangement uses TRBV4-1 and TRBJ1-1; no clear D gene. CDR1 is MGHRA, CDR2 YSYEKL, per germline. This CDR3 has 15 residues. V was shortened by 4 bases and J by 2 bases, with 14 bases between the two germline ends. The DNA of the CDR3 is TGCGCCAGCAGCCCTCAAGCTACAGTCAACACTGAAGCTTTCTTT. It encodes CASSPQATVNTEAFF.

The CDR3: CSAGAGLNYEQYF. The CDR3 nucleotides read TGCAGTGCTGGGGCCGGTCTAAACTACGAGCAGTACTTC. This sequence joins TRBV20-1 and TRBJ2-7; tentatively, D is TRBD1 (5 bases). V was pared by 5 bases and J by 3 bases, with 14 bases between. This CDR3 has 13 amino acids. Germline CDR1 reads DFQATT; CDR2 reads SNEGSKA (reference sequence).

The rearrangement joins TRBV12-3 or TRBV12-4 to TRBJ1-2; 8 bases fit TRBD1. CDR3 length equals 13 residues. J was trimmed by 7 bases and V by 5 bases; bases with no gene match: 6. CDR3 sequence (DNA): TGTGCCAGCAGTACGGACAGGGCTGGTGGCTACACCTTC. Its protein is CASSTDRAGGYTF.

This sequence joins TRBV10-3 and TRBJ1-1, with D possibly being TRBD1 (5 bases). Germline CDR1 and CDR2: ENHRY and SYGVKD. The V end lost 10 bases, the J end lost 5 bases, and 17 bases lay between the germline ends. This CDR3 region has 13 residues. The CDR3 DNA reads TGTGCCACCGCCCATGGGACGGAGACTGAAGCTTTCTTT. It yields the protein CATAHGTETEAFF.

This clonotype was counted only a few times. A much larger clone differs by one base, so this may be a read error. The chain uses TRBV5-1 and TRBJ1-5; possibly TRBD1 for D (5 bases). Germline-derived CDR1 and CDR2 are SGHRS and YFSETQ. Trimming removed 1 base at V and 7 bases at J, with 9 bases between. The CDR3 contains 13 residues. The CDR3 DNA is TGCGCCAGCAGCTTGTTGGGGGAACAGCCCCAGCATTTT. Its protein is CASSLLGEQPQHF. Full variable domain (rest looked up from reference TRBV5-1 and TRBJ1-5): KAGVTQTPRYLIKTRGQQVTLSCSPISGHRSVSWYQQTPGQGLQFLFEYFSETQRNKGNFPGRFSGRQFSNSRSEMNVSTLELGDSALYLCASSLLGEQPQHFGDGTRLSIL.

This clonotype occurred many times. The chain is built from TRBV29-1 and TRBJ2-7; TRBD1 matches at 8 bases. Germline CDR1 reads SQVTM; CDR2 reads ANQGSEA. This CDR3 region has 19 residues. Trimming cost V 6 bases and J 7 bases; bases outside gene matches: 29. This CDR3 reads CSVYTRDRSDYLSSWEQYF. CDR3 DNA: TGCAGCGTCTACACCCGGGACAGGAGCGACTACCTATCCTCTTGGGAGCAGTACTTC.

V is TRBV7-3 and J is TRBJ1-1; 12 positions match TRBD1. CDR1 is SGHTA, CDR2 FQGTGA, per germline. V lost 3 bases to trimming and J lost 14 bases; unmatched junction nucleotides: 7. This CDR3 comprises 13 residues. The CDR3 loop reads CASSFRDRGHMFF. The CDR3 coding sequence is TGTGCCAGCAGCTTCCGGGACAGGGGGCATATGTTCTTT.

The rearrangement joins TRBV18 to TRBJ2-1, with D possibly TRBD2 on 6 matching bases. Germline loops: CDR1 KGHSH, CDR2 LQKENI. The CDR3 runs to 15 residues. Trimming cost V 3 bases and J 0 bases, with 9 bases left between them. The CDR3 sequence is CASSPVLASYNEQFF. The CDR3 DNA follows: TGTGCCAGCTCACCTGTACTAGCCTCCTACAATGAGCAGTTCTTC. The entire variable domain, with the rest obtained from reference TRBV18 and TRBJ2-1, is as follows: NAGVMQNPRHLVRRRGQEARLRCSPMKGHSHVYWYRQLPEEGLKFMVYLQKENIIDESGMPKERFSAEFPKEGPSILRIQQVVRGDSAAYFCASSPVLASYNEQFFGPGTRLTVL.

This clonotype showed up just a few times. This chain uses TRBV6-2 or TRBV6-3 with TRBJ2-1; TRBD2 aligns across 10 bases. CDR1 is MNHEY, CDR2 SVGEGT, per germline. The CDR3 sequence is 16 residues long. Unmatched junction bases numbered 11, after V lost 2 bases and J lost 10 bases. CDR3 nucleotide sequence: TGTGCCAGCAGTTACGTAAAGGCTAGCGGGAGTGGGGAGCAGTTCTTC. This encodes CASSYVKASGSGEQFF.

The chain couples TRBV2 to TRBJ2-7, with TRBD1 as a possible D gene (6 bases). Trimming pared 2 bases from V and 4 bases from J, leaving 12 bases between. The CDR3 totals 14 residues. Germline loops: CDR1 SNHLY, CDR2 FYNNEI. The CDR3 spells CASSENRVGYEQYF. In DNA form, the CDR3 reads TGTGCCAGCAGTGAAAACAGGGTAGGGTACGAGCAGTACTTC.

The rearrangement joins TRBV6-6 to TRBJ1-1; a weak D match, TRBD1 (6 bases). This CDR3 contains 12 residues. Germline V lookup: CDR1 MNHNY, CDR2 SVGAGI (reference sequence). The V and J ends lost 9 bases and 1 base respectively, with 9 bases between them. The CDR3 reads CASHRENTEAFF. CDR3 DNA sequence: TGTGCCAGTCACAGGGAGAACACTGAAGCTTTCTTT.

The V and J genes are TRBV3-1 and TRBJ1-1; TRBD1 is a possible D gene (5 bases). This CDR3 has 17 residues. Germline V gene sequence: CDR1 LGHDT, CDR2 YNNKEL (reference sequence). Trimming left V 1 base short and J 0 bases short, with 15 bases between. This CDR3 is CASSQVGQGYMNTEAFF. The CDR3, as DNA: TGTGCCAGCAGCCAAGTTGGGCAGGGATATATGAACACTGAAGCTTTCTTT. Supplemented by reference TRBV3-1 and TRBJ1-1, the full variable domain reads DTAVSQTPKYLVTQMGNDKSIKCEQNLGHDTMYWYKQDSKKFLKIMFSYNNKELIINETVPNRFSPKSPDKAHLNLHINSLELGDSAVYFCASSQVGQGYMNTEAFFGQGTRLTVV.

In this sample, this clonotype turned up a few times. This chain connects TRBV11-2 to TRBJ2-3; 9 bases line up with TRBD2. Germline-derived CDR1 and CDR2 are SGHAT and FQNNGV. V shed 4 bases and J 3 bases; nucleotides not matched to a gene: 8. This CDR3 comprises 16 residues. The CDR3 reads CASSSSSGKATDTQYF. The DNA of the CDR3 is TGTGCCAGCAGCTCCTCTAGCGGGAAAGCGACAGATACGCAGTATTTT.

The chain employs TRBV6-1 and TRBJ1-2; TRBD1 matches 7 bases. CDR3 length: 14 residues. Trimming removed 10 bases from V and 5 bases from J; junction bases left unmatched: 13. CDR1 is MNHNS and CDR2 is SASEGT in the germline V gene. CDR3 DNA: TGTGCCACCTCCAACGGACAGGAGGGATATGGCTACACCTTC. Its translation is CATSNGQEGYGYTF.

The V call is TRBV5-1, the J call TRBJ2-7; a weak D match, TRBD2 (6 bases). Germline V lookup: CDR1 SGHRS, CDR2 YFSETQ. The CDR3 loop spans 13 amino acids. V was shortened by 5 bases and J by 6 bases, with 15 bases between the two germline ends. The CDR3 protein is CASRFPGGAEQYF. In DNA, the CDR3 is TGCGCCAGCAGGTTTCCCGGCGGGGCCGAGCAGTACTTC.